These 8 T cell receptor beta chains came from one sample sequenced in a study of type 1 and type 2 diabetes patients (dated by TCRdb to 2015 to 2016). TCRdb records Illumina MiSeq as the sequencer. TCRbeta CDR3 amplification used genomic DNA from the sorted T cell subsets as template. The TCRbeta CDR3 region was amplified by multiplex PCR with 30 forward and 13 reverse primers. In-frame beta chains were kept once TCRdb had trimmed the public reads at Q25 with fastp and called clones with MiXCR. A single entry per CDR3 protein holds the most common genes and DNA from its merged rows. Recorded for this sample are a few hundred thousand distinct CDR3 sequences; around 47% of them occurred a single time. The top ten clonotypes cover approximately 13% of the sample. The sequenced sample was peripheral blood mononuclear cells (PBMCs). These receptors were collected from a man aged 18 to 29 with type 2 diabetes.

This clonotype has just one count. The rearrangement uses TRBV6-6 and TRBJ1-6, with D perhaps TRBD1 (5 bases). CDR1 and CDR2 (germline): MNHNY, SVGAGI (reference sequence). V was shortened by 7 bases and J by 10 bases, with 11 bases between the two germline ends. The CDR3 spans 12 residues. The CDR3 sequence is CASTRAVSPLHF. The CDR3 bases are TGTGCCAGCACCAGGGCAGTATCACCCCTCCACTTT.

The genes are TRBV10-3 and TRBJ1-2; no definite D call. Trimming pared 9 bases from V and 5 bases from J, leaving 16 bases between. Germline CDR1 reads ENHRY; CDR2 reads SYGVKD. The CDR3 loop spans 13 amino acids. The CDR3 DNA reads TGTGCCATTGGAGTCCCCGAATGGTATGGCTACACCTTC. Its translation is CAIGVPEWYGYTF.

The chain employs TRBV7-2 and TRBJ2-5, with D tentatively TRBD2 (6 bases). V lost 4 bases and J lost 4, with 13 bases in between. The CDR3 runs to 14 residues. Germline loops: CDR1 SGHTA, CDR2 FQGNSA. The CDR3, as DNA: TGTGCCAGCAGCTATTCAACCGGGGGAGAGACCCAGTACTTC. Protein sequence: CASSYSTGGETQYF.

The rearrangement uses TRBV6-2 or TRBV6-3 and TRBJ2-2, with 10 bases aligning to TRBD2. This CDR3 spans 16 amino acids. Germline CDR1 is MNHEY and CDR2 is SVGEGT. Unmatched junction bases numbered 14, after V lost 3 bases and J lost 13 bases. The CDR3 sequence: CASSYSQASGRTGLFF. Written as DNA, the CDR3 is TGTGCCAGCAGTTATAGCCAAGCTAGCGGGAGAACAGGGCTGTTTTTT.

The genes are TRBV2 and TRBJ1-4; D is possibly TRBD1 (5 bases). CDR1 and CDR2 (germline): SNHLY, FYNNEI. V lost 4 bases, J lost 8 bases, and 8 bases lay in between. The CDR3 contains 12 residues. The CDR3 nucleotides are TGTGCCAGCAGTGGACAGATCGAAAAACTGTTTTTT. As protein: CASSGQIEKLFF.

This chain uses TRBV7-8 with TRBJ1-4; no clear D gene. The CDR3 has 15 amino acids. Germline lookup yields CDR1 SGHVS and CDR2 FQNEAQ. V was clipped by 1 base and J by 8 bases, with 14 bases between them. In DNA, the CDR3 is TGTGCCAGCAGCTTAGGTTCTGGCCCTTGGGAAAAACTGTTTTTT. Its protein product is CASSLGSGPWEKLFF.

With respect to this clonotype: This may be a read error, as it is one base from a much larger clone. This rearrangement joins TRBV2 to TRBJ1-2, with 7 bases matching TRBD1. The CDR3 runs to 13 residues. Germline loops: CDR1 SNHLY, CDR2 FYNNEI. The CDR3 protein is CASSRGFRDGHTF. In nucleotides, the CDR3 is TGTGCCAGCAGCAGGGGGTTCCGCGATGGCCACACCTTC.

V usage is TRBV20-1 and J usage is TRBJ1-2, with D unresolved. CDR1 is DFQATT, CDR2 SNEGSKA, per germline (reference sequence). CDR3 length equals 13 residues. Trimming removed 1 base at V and 6 bases at J, with 12 bases between. CDR3 loop: CSARVSDPNGYTF. The CDR3 DNA sequence: TGCAGTGCTAGAGTCAGCGATCCCAATGGCTACACCTTC.